The 14 T cell receptor beta chains in this list originate from one sample, sequenced in a study of blood T cell repertoires in COVID-19. Measured with immunoSEQ multiplex PCR; TCRdb has only the in-frame clones, and not every one. Here the sample spans approximately 220,000 clones, approximately 85% being singletons. The sequenced material came from peripheral blood. The receptor source for this set is a woman aged 70-85 years with acute or convalescent COVID-19.

The chain carries TRBV10-2 and TRBJ2-6; tentatively, D is TRBD2 (5 bases). Germline assignment: CDR1 WSHSY and CDR2 SAAADI. The V end lost 8 bases, the J end lost 2 bases, and 22 bases lay between the germline ends. This CDR3 spans 18 amino acids. This chain's CDR3 is CASGDGGLGTAGANVLTF. The CDR3, as DNA: TGCGCCAGCGGAGACGGAGGACTGGGTACGGCTGGGGCCAACGTCCTGACTTTC.

Comment on this clone: Different DNA sequences within this sample yield the same CDR3. The chain employs TRBV6-5 and TRBJ1-5, with 9 bases lining up with TRBD1. CDR1 and CDR2 (germline): MNHEY, SVGAGI. CDR3 length equals 13 residues. V trimming: 8 bases; J trimming: 6 bases; junction bases outside the gene matches: 5. The CDR3 loop reads CASEQGASQPQHF. In nucleotides, the CDR3 is TGTGCCAGCGAACAGGGGGCCAGTCAGCCCCAGCATTTT.

The V and J genes are TRBV7-8 and TRBJ1-6; D is ambiguous. Trimming removed 5 bases at V and 8 bases at J, with 10 bases between. CDR3 size: 13 residues. CDR1 is SGHVS and CDR2 is FQNEAQ in the germline V gene. The CDR3 spells CASSLESHSPLHF. The CDR3 DNA is TGTGCCAGCAGCCTAGAAAGCCATTCACCCCTCCACTTT.

In DNA form, the CDR3 reads TGTGCCAGCAGTCCAGCGGGGGCTCCTAACTATGGCTACACCTTC. It yields the protein CASSPAGAPNYGYTF. The chain employs TRBV27 and TRBJ1-2, with D perhaps TRBD1 (6 bases). V lost 5 bases and J lost 0, with 13 bases in between. Germline V gene sequence: CDR1 MNHEY, CDR2 SMNVEV (reference sequence). This CDR3 is built from 15 residues.

This clone came up a few times. V usage is TRBV5-4 and J usage is TRBJ2-2, with D unresolved. CDR1 is SGHNT, CDR2 YYREEE, per germline (reference sequence). With 0 bases removed from V and 1 base from J, the gap between germline ends came to 10 bases. The CDR3 is made up of 16 amino acids. The DNA of the CDR3 is TGTGCCAGCAGCTTGGCCGCAGGCCGGAACACCGGGGAGCTGTTTTTT. Its protein is CASSLAAGRNTGELFF.

This clone was seen only a few times. V and J are TRBV7-9 and TRBJ2-7, with 11 bases aligning to TRBD1. The ends lost 1 base at V and 5 bases at J; junction bases unmatched: 10. The germline V gene has CDR1 SEHNR and CDR2 FQNEAQ (reference sequence). The CDR3 is 17 residues long. The CDR3 bases are TGTGCCAGCAGCTTAGGTCCATCCAGGACAGGGGGCCACGAGCAGTACTTC. Its translation: CASSLGPSRTGGHEQYF. The complete variable domain, with remaining parts taken from reference TRBV7-9 and TRBJ2-7, reads DTGVSQNPRHKITKRGQNVTFRCDPISEHNRLYWYRQTLGQGPEFLTYFQNEAQLEKSRLLSDRFSAERPKGSFSTLEIQRTEQGDSAMYLCASSLGPSRTGGHEQYFGPGTRLTVT.

This clone showed up just once. This chain uses TRBV19 with TRBJ1-4, with no clear D. This CDR3 spans 15 amino acids. In germline, CDR1 is LNHDA, CDR2 SQIVND (reference sequence). Trimming removed 5 bases from V and 7 bases from J, with 17 bases in between. CDR3 in amino acids: CASSPGGHWGEKLFF. For the CDR3, the DNA is TGTGCCAGTAGTCCCGGCGGGCACTGGGGTGAAAAACTGTTTTTT. Complete variable domain (other parts from reference TRBV19 and TRBJ1-4): DGGITQSPKYLFRKEGQNVTLSCEQNLNHDAMYWYRQDPGQGLRLIYYSQIVNDFQKGDIAEGYSVSREKKESFPLTVTSAQKNPTAFYLCASSPGGHWGEKLFFGSGTQLSVL.

The J gene is TRBJ2-2, the V gene TRBV7-7; tentatively, D is TRBD2 (6 bases). The germline V gene has CDR1 SSHAT and CDR2 FNYEAQ (reference sequence). V dropped 5 bases and J dropped 5 bases, with 15 bases sitting between them. CDR3 size: 15 residues. CDR3 DNA: TGTGCCAGCAGCCTCTCCCGGGGGACTACCGGGGAGCTGTTTTTT. Its translation: CASSLSRGTTGELFF.

V is TRBV19 and J is TRBJ2-7; D may be TRBD1 (6 bases). The CDR3 has 15 residues. The germline V gene encodes CDR1 LNHDA and CDR2 SQIVND (reference sequence). Deletions cut 4 bases from V and 2 bases from J, with 15 bases between. The chain's CDR3 is CASSRRQATPYEQYF. CDR3 DNA: TGTGCCAGTAGTAGACGACAGGCAACTCCCTACGAGCAGTACTTC. Drawing the rest from reference TRBV19 and TRBJ2-7, the complete variable domain is DGGITQSPKYLFRKEGQNVTLSCEQNLNHDAMYWYRQDPGQGLRLIYYSQIVNDFQKGDIAEGYSVSREKKESFPLTVTSAQKNPTAFYLCASSRRQATPYEQYFGPGTRLTVT.

J is TRBJ2-6 and V is TRBV15; the match to TRBD2 covers 8 bases. The V segment lost 1 base and the J segment 2 bases; nucleotides outside the gene matches: 10. This CDR3 is built from 19 residues. Germline CDR1 LNHNV, CDR2 YYDKDF (reference sequence). Here the CDR3 reads CATSRGFLGGGTGANVLTF. The CDR3, as DNA: TGTGCCACCAGCAGAGGGTTCCTAGGCGGGGGGACTGGGGCCAACGTCCTGACTTTC.

The genes are TRBV12-3 or TRBV12-4 and TRBJ2-3, with D uncertain. The V end was cut by 4 bases, the J end by 4 bases, with 9 bases between. The CDR3 consists of 13 residues. This CDR3 is CASSSQVSDTQYF. The CDR3 DNA is TGTGCCAGCAGTTCCCAGGTTTCAGATACGCAGTATTTT.

This chain links TRBV5-6 with TRBJ2-1, with 8 nucleotides matching TRBD2. The CDR3 has 16 residues. V lost 0 bases to trimming and J lost 6 bases; unmatched junction nucleotides: 8. Germline V gene data show CDR1 as SGHDT and CDR2 as YYEEEE. CDR3 in DNA: TGTGCCAGCAGCTTGGAAGGCCTAGCGGGTCCCAATGAGCAGTTCTTC. This gives the protein CASSLEGLAGPNEQFF.

V usage is TRBV7-8 and J usage is TRBJ1-3; D remains unclear. V dropped 4 bases and J dropped 0 bases, with 7 bases sitting between them. This CDR3 has 14 amino acids. The germline CDR1 and CDR2 sequences are SGHVS and FQNEAQ. CDR3 amino acids: CASSSDISGNTIYF. The CDR3 DNA sequence: TGTGCCAGCAGCTCCGACATCTCTGGAAACACCATATATTTT.

The CDR3 spells CASSQDRVGNYGYTF. As DNA, the CDR3 is TGCGCCAGCAGCCAAGACAGGGTGGGTAACTATGGCTACACCTTC. The gene calls are TRBV4-3 and TRBJ1-2, with D perhaps matching TRBD1 (5 bases). V was shortened by 0 bases and J by 1 base, with 9 bases between the two germline ends. The CDR3 length is 15 residues. Germline V gives CDR1 LGHNA, CDR2 YSLEER.